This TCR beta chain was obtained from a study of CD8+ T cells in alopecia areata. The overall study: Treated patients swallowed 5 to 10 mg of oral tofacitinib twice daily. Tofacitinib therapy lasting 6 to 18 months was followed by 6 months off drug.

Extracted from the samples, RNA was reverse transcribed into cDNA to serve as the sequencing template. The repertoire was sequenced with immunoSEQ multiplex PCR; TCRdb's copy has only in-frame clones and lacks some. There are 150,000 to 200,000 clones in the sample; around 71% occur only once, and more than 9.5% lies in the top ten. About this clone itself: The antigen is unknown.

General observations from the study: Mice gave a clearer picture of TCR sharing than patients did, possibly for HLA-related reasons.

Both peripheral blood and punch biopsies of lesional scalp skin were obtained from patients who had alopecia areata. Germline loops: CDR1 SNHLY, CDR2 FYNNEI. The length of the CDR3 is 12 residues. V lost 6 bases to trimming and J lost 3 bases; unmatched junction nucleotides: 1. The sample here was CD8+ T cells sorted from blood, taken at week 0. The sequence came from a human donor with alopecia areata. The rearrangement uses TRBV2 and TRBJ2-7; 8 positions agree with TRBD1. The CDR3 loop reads CASSDRGYEQYF. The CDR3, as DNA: TGTGCCAGCAGCGACAGGGGCTACGAGCAGTACTTC.